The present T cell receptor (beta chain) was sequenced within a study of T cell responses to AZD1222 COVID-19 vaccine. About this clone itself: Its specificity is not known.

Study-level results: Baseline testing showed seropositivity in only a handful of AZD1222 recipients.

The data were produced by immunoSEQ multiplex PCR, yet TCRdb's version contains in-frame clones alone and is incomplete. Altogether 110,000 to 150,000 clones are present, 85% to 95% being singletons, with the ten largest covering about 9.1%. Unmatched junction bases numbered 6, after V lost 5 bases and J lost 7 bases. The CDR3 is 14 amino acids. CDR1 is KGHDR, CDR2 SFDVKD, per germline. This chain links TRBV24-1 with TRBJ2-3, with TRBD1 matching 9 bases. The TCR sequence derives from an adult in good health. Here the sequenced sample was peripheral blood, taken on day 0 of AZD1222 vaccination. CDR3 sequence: CATSADRGANTQYF. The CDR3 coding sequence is TGTGCCACCAGTGCCGACAGGGGGGCAAATACGCAGTATTTT.